The 22 T cell receptor beta chains reported below all come from one sample, sequenced in a study of sequential checkpoint blockade in melanoma. TCRdb's copy holds only in-frame clones and misses some; the assay was immunoSEQ multiplex PCR. The sample holds 18,000 or so clones; around 69% are singletons and the top ten take approximately 20%. Treatment defined: randomized to nivolumab then ipilimumab (arm A) or the reverse (arm B). The sequences come from CD8+ T cells sorted from blood (inferred from file names), collected from a patient given nivolumab and ipilimumab in sequence. The receptors derive from a human donor with melanoma.

V is TRBV7-4 and J is TRBJ1-3; the match to TRBD1 covers 8 bases. This CDR3 region has 19 residues. Unmatched junction bases numbered 14, after V lost 4 bases and J lost 0 bases. Per the germline V gene, CDR1 is SGHVT and CDR2 is SQSDAQ. The CDR3 here is CASSYRRTGRYTSGNTIYF. The CDR3 nucleotides are TGTGCCAGCAGCTACCGAAGGACAGGGAGATATACCTCTGGAAACACCATATATTTT.

This chain joins TRBV18 and TRBJ2-5; D is possibly TRBD1 (6 bases). Near its end, the DNA agrees better with TRBJ2-7, so the J call may be wrong. This CDR3 is built from 14 residues. CDR1 KGHSH and CDR2 LQKENI come from the germline V gene. CDR3 region: CASSLGTTRYEQYF. CDR3 sequence (DNA): TGTGCCAGCTCACTTGGGACAACCCGATACGAGCAGTACTTC.

V is TRBV7-2 and J is TRBJ2-7; TRBD1 agrees at 7 bases. Germline V gives CDR1 SGHTA, CDR2 FQGNSA. V lost 5 bases and J lost 0; bases outside the gene matches: 7. This CDR3 contains 15 residues. The CDR3 loop is CASSMTGPSSYEQYF. The CDR3 coding sequence is TGTGCCAGCAGCATGACAGGGCCGAGCTCCTACGAGCAGTACTTC.

This clone was counted once. The V call is TRBV14, the J call TRBJ2-1; 8 bases align to TRBD1. The CDR3 extends over 15 amino acids. J gave up 8 bases and V 3 bases, and 9 bases lay outside the gene matches. CDR1 is SGHDN and CDR2 is FVKESK in the germline V gene. The CDR3 region has the DNA TGTGCCAGCAGCCAGCGGACAGGGAGTATGGATGAGCAGTTCTTC. Residues: CASSQRTGSMDEQFF. The full variable domain, completed using reference TRBV14 and TRBJ2-1, is EAGVTQFPSHSVIEKGQTVTLRCDPISGHDNLYWYRRVMGKEIKFLLHFVKESKQDESGMPNNRFLAERTGGTYSTLKVQPAELEDSGVYFCASSQRTGSMDEQFFGPGTRLTVL.

The chain employs TRBV6-1 and TRBJ2-7; 9 bases are a match to TRBD1. The CDR3 sequence is 16 residues long. CDR1 is MNHNS and CDR2 is SASEGT in the germline V gene. V was pared by 2 bases and J by 2 bases, with 7 bases of the junction left unmatched. The CDR3 loop reads CASSEHWTGEAYEQYF. In DNA, the CDR3 is TGTGCCAGCAGTGAACATTGGACAGGGGAGGCCTACGAGCAGTACTTC.

The rearrangement joins TRBV5-1 to TRBJ2-5; no firm D call. The CDR3 extends over 13 amino acids. CDR1 SGHRS and CDR2 YFSETQ come from the germline V gene. Trimming stripped 6 bases from V and 5 bases from J, with 14 bases between. CDR3 protein: CASTLLPPETQYF. In DNA form, the CDR3 reads TGCGCCAGCACCCTCCTCCCCCCGGAGACCCAGTACTTC.

The rearrangement uses TRBV19 and TRBJ1-5; 9 bases fit TRBD1. Germline CDR1 is LNHDA and CDR2 is SQIVND (reference sequence). This CDR3 has 13 amino acids. V dropped 10 bases and J dropped 7; count of bases not matched to a gene: 8. The CDR3, as DNA: TGTGCCATCGCCGTGGGACAGGGCCAGCCCCAGCATTTT. It specifies CAIAVGQGQPQHF.

The chain combines TRBV4-1 with TRBJ2-1, with 9 nucleotides matching TRBD2. This CDR3 is built from 18 residues. The trim removed 1 base at V and 4 bases at J, leaving 11 bases unmatched. Per the germline V gene, CDR1 is MGHRA and CDR2 is YSYEKL. The CDR3 region has the DNA TGCGCCAGCAGCCAAGCGCCGAGGGCTAGCGGGAAATACAATGAGCAGTTCTTC. Protein: CASSQAPRASGKYNEQFF.

This chain connects TRBV7-3 to TRBJ1-1; TRBD1 agrees at 8 bases. V was pared by 2 bases and J by 1 base, with 3 bases of the junction left unmatched. Germline V gene data show CDR1 as SGHTA and CDR2 as FQGTGA. CDR3 length equals 15 residues. This CDR3 is CASSLVGQGNTEAFF. In DNA form, the CDR3 reads TGTGCCAGCAGCTTAGTAGGACAGGGGAACACTGAAGCTTTCTTT.

The gene calls are TRBV6-6 and TRBJ1-2, with a weak D call TRBD1 (6 bases). In germline, CDR1 is MNHNY, CDR2 SVGAGI (reference sequence). The CDR3 has 14 amino acids. V was clipped by 2 bases and J by 4 bases, with 11 bases between them. The CDR3 reads CASSYQGRSYGYTF. The CDR3, as DNA: TGTGCCAGCAGTTACCAGGGGCGTAGCTATGGCTACACCTTC.

V is TRBV19 and J is TRBJ1-2; D perhaps matches TRBD1 (5 bases). Trimming left V 3 bases short and J 2 bases short, with 13 bases between. Looked up from germline, CDR1 is LNHDA and CDR2 is SQIVND (reference sequence). The CDR3 length is 15 residues. CDR3 nucleotide sequence: TGTGCCAGTAGTATTTACGCAGGGCAGAACTATGGCTACACCTTC. The encoded protein is CASSIYAGQNYGYTF.

The J gene is TRBJ2-1, the V gene TRBV7-3; TRBD1 is a possible D gene (5 bases). This CDR3 spans 15 amino acids. V shed 1 base and J shed 4 bases, with 11 bases lying between them. The germline CDR1 and CDR2 sequences are SGHTA and FQGTGA. The CDR3 reads CASSLKLGAYNEQFF. The CDR3 DNA sequence: TGTGCCAGCAGCTTAAAATTAGGGGCGTACAATGAGCAGTTCTTC.

The chain has TRBV29-1 and TRBJ2-3, with D tentatively TRBD1 (6 bases). CDR1 is SQVTM, CDR2 ANQGSEA, per germline. Trimming took 6 bases from V and 0 from J, leaving 13 bases between them. CDR3 length: 14 amino acids. The CDR3 nucleotides are TGCAGCGTGGCCGGACAGACTAGCACAGATACGCAGTATTTT. Residues: CSVAGQTSTDTQYF.

This clone was seen a handful of times. The chain carries TRBV4-1 and TRBJ1-2, with a weak D call TRBD1 (6 bases). CDR1 and CDR2 from the germline V gene are MGHRA and YSYEKL. Trimming took 7 bases from V and 8 from J, leaving 20 bases between them. This CDR3 region has 14 residues. The CDR3 nucleotides are TGCGCCAGCACCCCGGACAGTCTCTTTGCCGGCTACACCTTC. It specifies CASTPDSLFAGYTF.

The chain combines TRBV7-9 with TRBJ2-1, with 9 bases aligning to TRBD2. The junction had 6 bases not matched to a gene; V was cut back by 5 bases and J by 7 bases. In germline, CDR1 is SEHNR, CDR2 FQNEAQ (reference sequence). This CDR3 is 14 amino acids long. CDR3 nucleotide sequence: TGTGCCAGCAGCGCCGGACTAGCGTGGAATGAGCAGTTCTTC. This codes for CASSAGLAWNEQFF.

CDR3 nucleotide sequence: TGTGCCAGTAGTATAGTACAGGGGCGGATTGAGCAGTTCTTC. It yields the protein CASSIVQGRIEQFF. The chain employs TRBV19 and TRBJ2-1; TRBD1 agrees at 7 bases. The V gene's germline CDR1 is LNHDA and CDR2 SQIVND (reference sequence). V trimming: 1 base; J trimming: 9 bases; junction bases outside the gene matches: 6. The CDR3 sequence is 14 residues long.

A note on this clone: The germline gene is not matched at one end of the junction; a read error may be the cause. Different DNA sequences within this sample yield the same CDR3. The rearrangement links TRBV4-1 to TRBJ2-1, with a tentative D call TRBD1 (5 bases). CDR1 and CDR2 (germline): MGHRA, YSYEKL. The CDR3 sequence is 13 residues long. In nucleotides, the CDR3 is TGTGCCAGCAGCCAGGGCCTACACAATGAGCAGTTCTTC. Protein product: CASSQGLHNEQFF.

V gene TRBV28 combines with J gene TRBJ2-7; TRBD2 matches 8 bases. With V trimmed by 6 bases and J by 2 bases, 9 bases remained unmatched. Germline lookup yields CDR1 MDHEN and CDR2 SYDVKM. The CDR3 sequence is 15 residues long. This chain's CDR3 is CASSLTTSGAYEQYF. The CDR3, as DNA: TGTGCCAGCAGCCTGACCACTAGCGGTGCCTACGAGCAGTACTTC.

The V call is TRBV9, the J call TRBJ1-1; 7 bases are shared with TRBD1. Germline V gene data show CDR1 as SGDLS and CDR2 as YYNGEE. V lost 0 bases to trimming and J lost 0 bases; unmatched junction nucleotides: 8. The CDR3 is 17 residues long. Here the CDR3 reads CASSVVETGLMNTEAFF. The CDR3 nucleotides are TGTGCCAGCAGCGTAGTAGAGACAGGGCTAATGAACACTGAAGCTTTCTTT. Combining the CDR3 with reference TRBV9 and TRBJ1-1 gives the whole variable domain DSGVTQTPKHLITATGQRVTLRCSPRSGDLSVYWYQQSLDQGLQFLIQYYNGEERAKGNILERFSAQQFPDLHSELNLSSLELGDSALYFCASSVVETGLMNTEAFFGQGTRLTVV.

The chain uses TRBV4-1 and TRBJ2-5; 8 bases line up with TRBD2. Germline V CDR1 and CDR2: MGHRA, YSYEKL. The V and J ends lost 0 bases and 2 bases, in that order; junction bases with no gene match: 8. CDR3 length: 17 residues. CDR3 nucleotide sequence: TGCGCCAGCAGCCAAGATATAGCGGGATTTCTTCAAGAGACCCAGTACTTC. This encodes CASSQDIAGFLQETQYF.

J is TRBJ2-2 and V is TRBV10-1, with TRBD1 as a possible D gene (5 bases). The CDR3 has 13 amino acids. Trimming pared 4 bases from V and 5 bases from J, leaving 8 bases between. CDR1 WNHNN and CDR2 SYGVQD come from the germline V gene (reference sequence). The CDR3 DNA follows: TGCGCCAGCAGTGGACAGCCAACCGGGGAGCTGTTTTTT. It codes for CASSGQPTGELFF.

This clone has just a few counts. V usage is TRBV9 and J usage is TRBJ2-7, with D maybe TRBD1 (5 bases). CDR1 is SGDLS, CDR2 YYNGEE, per germline. CDR3 size: 15 residues. V lost 4 bases to trimming and J lost 3 bases, with 17 bases between them. In nucleotides, the CDR3 is TGTGCCAGCAGCCCCCGACAGCTCCTAAACTACGAGCAGTACTTC. It yields the protein CASSPRQLLNYEQYF.